This T cell receptor beta chain comes out of a study of CD8+ T cells in alopecia areata. The overall study: The study gave tofacitinib for 6 to 18 months, then 6 months off drug.

The germline gives CDR1 MNHEY, CDR2 SMNVEV (reference sequence). The CDR3 length is 12 residues. V was shortened by 4 bases and J by 3 bases, with 7 bases between the two germline ends. Investigators isolated RNA and reverse transcribed it into cDNA to act as the sequencing template. This table comes from immunoSEQ multiplex PCR, and its TCRdb copy is limited to in-frame clones, with some not included. This table holds under 85,000 clones, around half found once. V usage is TRBV27 and J usage is TRBJ2-7; TRBD1 might be the D (5 bases). This specimen was CD8+ T cells sorted from blood, taken at week 0. The receptor was isolated from a human donor with alopecia areata. The CDR3 DNA follows: TGTGCCAGCAGTTCCACAGGCTACGAGCAGTACTTC. This encodes CASSSTGYEQYF.